This T cell receptor (beta chain) is drawn from a study of T cell changes during pregnancy in multiple sclerosis. TCRdb's table, derived via immunoSEQ multiplex PCR, lists solely in-frame clones and lacks some. The sample consists of 20,000 to 25,000 clones, 86% of them appearing once. This CDR3 is built from 12 residues. V was shortened by 0 bases and J by 4 bases, with 4 bases between the two germline ends. Germline CDR1 SGHRS, CDR2 YFSETQ. This sequence joins TRBV5-1 and TRBJ2-5; the D is unclear. The source of this sequence is a female donor in good health, enrolled as a control in a pregnancy study. The material was CD4+ T cells from peripheral blood mononuclear cells, obtained in the first trimester of pregnancy. The CDR3 DNA reads as TGCGCCAGCAGCTTGGCCCTAGAGACCCAGTACTTC. Translating gives CASSLALETQYF.